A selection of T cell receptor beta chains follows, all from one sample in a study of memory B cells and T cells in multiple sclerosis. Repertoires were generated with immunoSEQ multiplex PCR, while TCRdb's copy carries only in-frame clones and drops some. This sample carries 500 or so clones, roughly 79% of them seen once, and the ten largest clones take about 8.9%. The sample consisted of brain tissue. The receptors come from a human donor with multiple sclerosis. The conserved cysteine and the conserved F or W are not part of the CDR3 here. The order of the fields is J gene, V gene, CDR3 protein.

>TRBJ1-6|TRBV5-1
ASSLVEGTGADSPLH
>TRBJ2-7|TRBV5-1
ASSTRQGQTSYEQY
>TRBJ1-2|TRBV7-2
ASSSPMTEDYGYT
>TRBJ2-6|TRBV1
TSRNRSLSQSRANVLT
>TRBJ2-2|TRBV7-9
ASSLALGNTGELF
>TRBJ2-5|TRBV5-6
ASSLAFGSQETQY
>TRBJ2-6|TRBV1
TSRASGLCTSRANVLT
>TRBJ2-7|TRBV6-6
ASSYGQGSSYEQY
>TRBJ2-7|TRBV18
ASSPPTRTGGPYEQY
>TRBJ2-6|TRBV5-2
ASKRRGEYKSRANVLT
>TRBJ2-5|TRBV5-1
ASSLGVRLAGGETQY
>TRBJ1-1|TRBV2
ASGEGLEAF
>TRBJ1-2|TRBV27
ASRYTENYGYT
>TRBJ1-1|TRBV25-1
ASSGGTDEAF
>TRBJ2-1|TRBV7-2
ASSLRGSSYNEQF
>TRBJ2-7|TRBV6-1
ASGSTSGFRLY
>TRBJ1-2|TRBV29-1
STQGPYGYT
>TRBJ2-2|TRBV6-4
ASSDEGHGELF
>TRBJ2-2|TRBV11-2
ASSSRDRAPGELF
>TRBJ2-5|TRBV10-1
ASSDGGGETQY
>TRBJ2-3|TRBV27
ASNAGTGETDTQY
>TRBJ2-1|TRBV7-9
ASSGGQRDYNEQF
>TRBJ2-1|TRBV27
ASSLSTRGGLNYNEQF
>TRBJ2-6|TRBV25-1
ASSRGQSRANVLT
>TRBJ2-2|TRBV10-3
AISESWTSGSGELF
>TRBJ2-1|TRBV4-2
ASSQVGGNEQF
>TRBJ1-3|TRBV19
ASSASGGENLSGNTIY
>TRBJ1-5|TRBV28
ASSLPGTLSNQPQH
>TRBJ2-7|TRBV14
ASSPYRTYEQY
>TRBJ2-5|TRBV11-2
ASSLGSARAGETQY
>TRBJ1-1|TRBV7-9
ASSFYRGGTEAF
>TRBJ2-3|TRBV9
ASSVESGAQDTQY
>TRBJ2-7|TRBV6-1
ASSGTGGYEQY
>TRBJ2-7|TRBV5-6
ASSLQGAEQY
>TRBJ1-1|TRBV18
ASSPQGRGTEAF
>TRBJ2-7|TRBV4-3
ASSQGSGQGDYEQY
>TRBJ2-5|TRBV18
ASSPAGRGETQY
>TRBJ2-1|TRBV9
ASSPWTGSINEQF
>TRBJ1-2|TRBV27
ASSLPPGQGGYT
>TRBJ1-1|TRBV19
ASKKQGLTEAF
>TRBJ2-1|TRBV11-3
ASSGTGGLNEQF